The clone carrying this TCR beta chain was counted between two and nine times. The data stem from a study of sequential checkpoint blockade in melanoma. Study background: Both treatment sequences were followed by maintenance nivolumab.

Trimming took 11 bases from V and 1 from J, leaving 26 bases between them. The CDR3 covers 17 residues. In germline, CDR1 is LNHDA, CDR2 SQIVND (reference sequence). As to treatment: randomized to nivolumab then ipilimumab (arm A) or the reverse (arm B). None of the patients previously received DNA-damaging chemotherapy. This table comes from immunoSEQ multiplex PCR, and its TCRdb copy is limited to in-frame clones, with some not included. The sample yields about 2,200 clones, roughly three fifths seen once. The receptor was derived from a human patient with melanoma. Some clones in this sample may be carry-over from other donors' samples. Sequenced here: CD8+ T cells sorted from blood (inferred from file names), sampled from a patient given nivolumab and ipilimumab in sequence. V gene TRBV19 combines with J gene TRBJ1-2; D is unresolved. For the CDR3, the DNA is TGTGCCGATCTAAGGTCGGGTCGTGGCACCTTTAACTATGGCTACACCTTC. Its translation is CADLRSGRGTFNYGYTF.